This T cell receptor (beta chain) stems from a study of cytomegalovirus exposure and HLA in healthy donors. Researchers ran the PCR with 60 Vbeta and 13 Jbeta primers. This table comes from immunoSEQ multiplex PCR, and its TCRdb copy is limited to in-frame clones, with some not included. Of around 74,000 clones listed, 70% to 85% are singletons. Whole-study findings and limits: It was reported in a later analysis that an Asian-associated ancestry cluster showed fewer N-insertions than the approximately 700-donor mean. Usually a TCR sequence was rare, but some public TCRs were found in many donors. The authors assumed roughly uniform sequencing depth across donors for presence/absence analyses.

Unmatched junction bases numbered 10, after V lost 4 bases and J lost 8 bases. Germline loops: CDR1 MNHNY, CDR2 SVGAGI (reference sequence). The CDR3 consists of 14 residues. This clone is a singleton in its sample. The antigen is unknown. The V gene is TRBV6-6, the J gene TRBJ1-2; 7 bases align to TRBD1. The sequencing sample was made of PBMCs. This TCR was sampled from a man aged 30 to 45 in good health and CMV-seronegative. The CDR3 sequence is CASSSTGSYNGYTF. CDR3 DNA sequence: TGTGCCAGCAGTTCGACAGGGAGCTATAACGGCTACACCTTC.